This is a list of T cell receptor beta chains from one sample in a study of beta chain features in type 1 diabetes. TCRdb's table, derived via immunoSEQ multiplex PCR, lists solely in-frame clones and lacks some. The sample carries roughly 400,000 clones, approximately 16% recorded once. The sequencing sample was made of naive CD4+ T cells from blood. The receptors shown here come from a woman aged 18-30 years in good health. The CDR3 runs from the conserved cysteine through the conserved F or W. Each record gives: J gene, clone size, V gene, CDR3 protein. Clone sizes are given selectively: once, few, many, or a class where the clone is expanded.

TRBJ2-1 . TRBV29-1 CSARLGTSGSTEQFF
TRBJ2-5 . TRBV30 CAASMLGVRETQYF
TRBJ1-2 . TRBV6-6 CASSPGRVGFGYTF
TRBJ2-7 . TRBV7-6 CASSPRDSSYEQYF
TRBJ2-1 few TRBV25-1 CASRLANEQFF
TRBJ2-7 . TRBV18 CASSPPSSPYEQYF
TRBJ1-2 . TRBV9 CASSVEGNYGYTF
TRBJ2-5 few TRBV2 CASFGETQYF
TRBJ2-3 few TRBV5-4 CASSLREAGDTQYF
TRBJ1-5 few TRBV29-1 CSVALTGSGNQPQHF
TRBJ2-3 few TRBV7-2 CASSFLSGTSGSTDTQYF
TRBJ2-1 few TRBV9 CASSAGLAGHNEQFF
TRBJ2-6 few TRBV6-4 CATRSPGANVLTF
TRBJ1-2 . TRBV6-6 CASSYGAGITYGYTF
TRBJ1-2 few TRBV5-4 CASSQDPGNGYTF
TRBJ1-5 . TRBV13 CASRAGASNQPQHF
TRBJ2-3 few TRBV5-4 CASSLANTQYF
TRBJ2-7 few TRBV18 CASSPRGSYEQYF
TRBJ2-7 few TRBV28 CASSSRGTSSYEQYF
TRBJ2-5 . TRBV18 CASSRTDQETQYF
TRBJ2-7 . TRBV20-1 CSASPPTYQYF
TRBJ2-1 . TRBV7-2 CASILAGVNEQFF
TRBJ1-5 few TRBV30 CAWSGEGNQPQHF
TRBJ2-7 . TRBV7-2 CASSAGQGDQQYF
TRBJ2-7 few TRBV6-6 CASSRGGSSYEQYF
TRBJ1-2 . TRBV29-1 CSVEGSSYNYGYTF
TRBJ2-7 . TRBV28 CASSLPSTEQYF
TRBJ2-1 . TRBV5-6 CASSSSLAGSSYNEQFF
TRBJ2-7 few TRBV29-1 CSAGEGNYEQYF
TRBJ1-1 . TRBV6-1 CASSVTADAEAFF
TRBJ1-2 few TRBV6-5 CASSYGGGRAFYGYTF
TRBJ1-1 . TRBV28 CASSLGTGGLVNTEAFF
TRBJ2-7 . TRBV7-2 CASSFTSGRRNEQYF
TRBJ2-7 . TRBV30 CAWSPSSYEQYF
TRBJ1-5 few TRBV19 CASKTEYSNQPQHF
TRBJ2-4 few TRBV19 CASRGARVQALAKNIQYF
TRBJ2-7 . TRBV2 CASSDNRRVYEQYF
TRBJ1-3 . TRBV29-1 CSVRGSGNTIYF
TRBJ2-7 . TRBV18 CASSPDTLEEYF
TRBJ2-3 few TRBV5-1 CASSFDPRSSLSTDTQYF
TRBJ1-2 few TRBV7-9 CASSLPYRGSSRGYTF
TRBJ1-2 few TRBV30 CAWSPTGPNYGYTF